The 3 T cell receptor beta chains below were found in one sample sequenced in a study of T cell repertoires in cytomegalovirus infection. Which antigens these TCRs recognize remains unknown. TCRdb called the reads again in MiXCR, with one record for every CDR3 protein. This sample has tens of thousands of distinct CDR3 sequences; 20% occur once, and the top ten carry less than 30%. This specimen consisted of CD8+ T cells from cultured PBMCs, obtained from culture after CMV antigen stimulation. Every receptor here comes from a human donor in good health (CMV status not recorded). Some clones in this sample may be carry-over from other donors' samples.

The chain is built from TRBV9 and TRBJ2-1, with 9 bases that match TRBD2. The CDR3 contains 15 residues. V shed 0 bases and J 5 bases; nucleotides not matched to a gene: 3. Per germline, CDR1 SGDLS and CDR2 YYNGEE. The CDR3 DNA sequence: TGTGCCAGCAGCGTAGTGGCTAGCGGGAACAATGAGCAGTTCTTC. It codes for CASSVVASGNNEQFF.

The rearrangement uses TRBV4-1 and TRBJ2-7; 9 bases fit TRBD1. The CDR3 runs 14 residues. V was clipped by 3 bases and J by 6 bases; unmatched bases: 6. Per the germline V gene, CDR1 is MGHRA and CDR2 is YSYEKL. The CDR3 loop is CASSHRTGVFEQYF. The CDR3 DNA sequence: TGCGCCAGCAGCCACCGGACAGGGGTGTTCGAGCAGTACTTC.

The chain carries TRBV25-1 and TRBJ2-5; D may correspond to TRBD1 or TRBD2 (5 bases each). V was clipped by 10 bases and J by 6 bases, with 12 bases between them. The CDR3 has 11 amino acids. The germline CDR1 and CDR2 sequences are MGHDK and SYGVNS. The CDR3 protein is CATHSGQTQYF. The CDR3 DNA is TGTGCCACCCACTCGGGGCAGACCCAGTACTTC.